This T cell receptor beta chain was sequenced during a study of blood T cells in healthy people across ages. It was with a sample-barcoded 5' primer and a J-beta primer mix that a second PCR of roughly 6 to 12 cycles was run. Each CDR3 protein gets one entry after TCRdb re-called the 5' RACE reads with MiXCR. The sample shows about 930,000 distinct CDR3 sequences, roughly 29% of them seen only once. The CDR3 totals 16 residues. In germline, CDR1 is MDHEN, CDR2 SYDVKM. Trimming stripped 5 bases from V and 0 bases from J, with 13 bases between. This clonotype appeared a few times. These sequences were also reported in another study, on T cells of mothers and their children. That source adds: The study found slightly higher but non-significant overlap in related versus unrelated mother-child pairs.

The V call is TRBV28, the J call TRBJ2-2; no firm D call. This sequence originates from a woman between 35 and 50 years old in good health. The sample taken for sequencing was blood. The CDR3 sequence is CASSPSRWANTGELFF. Here the CDR3 DNA reads TGTGCCAGCAGTCCGTCCCGGTGGGCGAACACCGGGGAGCTGTTTTTT.